This T cell receptor (beta chain) originates from a study of identical twins. Germline V gives CDR1 SGHTA, CDR2 FQGNSA. The CDR3 extends over 16 amino acids. V dropped 5 bases and J dropped 0 bases, with 15 bases sitting between them. TCRdb reanalysed the 5' RACE reads using MiXCR and keeps one entry per CDR3 protein. The sample lists hundreds of thousands of distinct CDR3 sequences, more than 20% occurring once. The same sample was also used in a study of T cells expressing NK-cell markers. That paper notes: Several experiments added an anti-gamma-delta TCR antibody to sort only alpha-beta TCR T cells. A handful of donors likewise had their CD3+CD56-NKG2C+ fraction led by these clonotypes. What remained unclear was the HCMV specificity of expanded NKG2C+ T cell clones.

Sequences were obtained from CD4+ T cells sorted from blood. The chain recombines TRBV7-2 with TRBJ2-3; TRBD2 might be the D (6 bases). This sequence originates from a woman aged 18-30 years in good health. The CDR3: CASSGRSGHSTDTQYF. The CDR3, as DNA: TGTGCCAGCAGCGGACGAAGCGGGCATAGCACAGATACGCAGTATTTT.